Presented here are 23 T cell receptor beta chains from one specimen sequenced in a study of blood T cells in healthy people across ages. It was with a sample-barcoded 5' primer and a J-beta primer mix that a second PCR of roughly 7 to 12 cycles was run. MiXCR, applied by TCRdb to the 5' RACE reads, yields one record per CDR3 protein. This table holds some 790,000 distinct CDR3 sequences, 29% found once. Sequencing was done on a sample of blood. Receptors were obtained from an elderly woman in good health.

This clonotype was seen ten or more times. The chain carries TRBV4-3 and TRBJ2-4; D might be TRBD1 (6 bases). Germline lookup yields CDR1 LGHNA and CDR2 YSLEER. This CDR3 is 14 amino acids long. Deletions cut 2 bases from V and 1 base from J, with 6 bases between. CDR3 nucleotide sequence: TGCGCCAGCAGCCAAAGGGGGGCCAAAAACATTCAGTACTTC. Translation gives CASSQRGAKNIQYF.

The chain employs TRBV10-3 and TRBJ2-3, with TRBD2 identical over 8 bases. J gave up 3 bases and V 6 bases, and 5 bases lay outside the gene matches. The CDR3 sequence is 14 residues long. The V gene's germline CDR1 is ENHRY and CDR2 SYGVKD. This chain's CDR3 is CAIRRGAGTDTQYF. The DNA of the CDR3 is TGTGCCATCAGGCGGGGGGCGGGGACAGATACGCAGTATTTT.

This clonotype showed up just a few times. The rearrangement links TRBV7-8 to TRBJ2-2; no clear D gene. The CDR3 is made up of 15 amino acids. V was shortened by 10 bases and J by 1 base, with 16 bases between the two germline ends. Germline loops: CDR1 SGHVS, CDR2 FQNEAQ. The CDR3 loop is CANSPLGRNTGELFF. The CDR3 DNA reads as TGTGCCAACAGTCCTCTCGGCCGGAACACCGGGGAGCTGTTTTTT.

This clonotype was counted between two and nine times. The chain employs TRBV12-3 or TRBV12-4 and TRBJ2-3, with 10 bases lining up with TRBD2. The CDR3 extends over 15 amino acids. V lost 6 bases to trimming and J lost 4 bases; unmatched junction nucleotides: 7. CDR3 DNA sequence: TGTGCCAGCAGCTATAGCGGGGGGACAGCAGATACGCAGTATTTT. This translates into CASSYSGGTADTQYF.

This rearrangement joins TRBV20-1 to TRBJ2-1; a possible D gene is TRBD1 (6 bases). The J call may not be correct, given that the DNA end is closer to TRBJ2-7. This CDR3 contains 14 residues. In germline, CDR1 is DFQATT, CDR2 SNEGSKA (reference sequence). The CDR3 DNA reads TGCAGTGCTAGAGTGGGGGCTGGATACAATGAGCAGTACTTC. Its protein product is CSARVGAGYNEQYF.

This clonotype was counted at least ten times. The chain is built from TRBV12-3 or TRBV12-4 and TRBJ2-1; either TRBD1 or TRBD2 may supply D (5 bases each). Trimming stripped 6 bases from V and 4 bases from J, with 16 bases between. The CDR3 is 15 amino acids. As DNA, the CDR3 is TGTGCCAGCAGCAGCCGGGACCGCGCATACAATGAGCAGTTCTTC. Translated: CASSSRDRAYNEQFF.

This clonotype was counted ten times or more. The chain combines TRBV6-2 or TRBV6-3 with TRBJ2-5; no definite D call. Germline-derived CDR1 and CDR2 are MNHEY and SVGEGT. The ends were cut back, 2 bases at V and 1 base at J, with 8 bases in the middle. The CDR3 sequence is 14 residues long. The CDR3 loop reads CASSYAYSQETQYF. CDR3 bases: TGTGCCAGCAGTTACGCCTACAGCCAAGAGACCCAGTACTTC.

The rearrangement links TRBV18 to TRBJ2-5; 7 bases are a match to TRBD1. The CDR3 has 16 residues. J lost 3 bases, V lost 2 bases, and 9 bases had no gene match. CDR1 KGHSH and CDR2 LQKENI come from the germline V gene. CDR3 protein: CASSPAQTGPKETQYF. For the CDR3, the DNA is TGTGCCAGCTCACCAGCTCAGACAGGGCCGAAAGAGACCCAGTACTTC.

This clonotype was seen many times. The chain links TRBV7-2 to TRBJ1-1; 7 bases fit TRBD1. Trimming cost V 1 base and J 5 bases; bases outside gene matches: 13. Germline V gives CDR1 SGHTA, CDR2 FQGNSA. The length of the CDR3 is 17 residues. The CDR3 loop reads CASSLESTRGRVTEAFF. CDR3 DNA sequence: TGTGCCAGCAGCTTAGAAAGTACGAGGGGGCGCGTGACTGAAGCTTTCTTT. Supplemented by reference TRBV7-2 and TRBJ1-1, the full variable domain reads GAGVSQSPSNKVTEKGKDVELRCDPISGHTALYWYRQSLGQGLEFLIYFQGNSAPDKSGLPSDRFSAERTGGSVSTLTIQRTQQEDSAVYLCASSLESTRGRVTEAFFGQGTRLTVV.

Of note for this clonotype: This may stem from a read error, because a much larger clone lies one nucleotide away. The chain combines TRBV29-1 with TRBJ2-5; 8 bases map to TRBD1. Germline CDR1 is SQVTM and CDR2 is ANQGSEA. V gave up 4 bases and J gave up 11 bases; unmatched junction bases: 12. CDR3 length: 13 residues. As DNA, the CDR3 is TGCAGCGTTGGCAGGGGGCAGTACAATGAGCAGTACTTC. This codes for CSVGRGQYNEQYF.

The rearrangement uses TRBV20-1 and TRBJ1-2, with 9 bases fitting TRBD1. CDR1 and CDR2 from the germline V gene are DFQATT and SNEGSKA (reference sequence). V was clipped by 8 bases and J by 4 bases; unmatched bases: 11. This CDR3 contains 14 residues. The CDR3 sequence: CSPRPGTGLYGYTF. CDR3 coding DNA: TGCAGTCCTCGACCCGGGACAGGGCTCTATGGCTACACCTTC.

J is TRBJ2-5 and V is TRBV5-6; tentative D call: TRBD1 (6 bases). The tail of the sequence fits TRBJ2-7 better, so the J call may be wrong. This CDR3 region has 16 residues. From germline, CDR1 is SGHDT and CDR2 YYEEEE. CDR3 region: CASSSRGHYLAYEQYF. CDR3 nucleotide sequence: TGTGCCAGCAGCTCACGGGGACACTACCTCGCCTACGAGCAGTACTTC.

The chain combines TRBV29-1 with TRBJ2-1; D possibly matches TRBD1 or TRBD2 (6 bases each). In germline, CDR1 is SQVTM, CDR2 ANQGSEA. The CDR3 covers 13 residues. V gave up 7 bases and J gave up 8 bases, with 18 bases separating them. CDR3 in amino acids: CSGAVGGLDEQFF. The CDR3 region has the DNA TGCAGCGGAGCCGTCGGGGGCTTGGATGAGCAGTTCTTC.

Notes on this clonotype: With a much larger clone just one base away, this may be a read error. As DNA, the CDR3 is TGCAGTACTAGAGAGGGCAGATTTACCTATGGCTACACCTTC. This gives the protein CSTREGRFTYGYTF. V is TRBV20-1 and J is TRBJ1-2, with unresolved D. CDR1 is DFQATT and CDR2 is SNEGSKA in the germline V gene (reference sequence). CDR3 length: 14 amino acids.

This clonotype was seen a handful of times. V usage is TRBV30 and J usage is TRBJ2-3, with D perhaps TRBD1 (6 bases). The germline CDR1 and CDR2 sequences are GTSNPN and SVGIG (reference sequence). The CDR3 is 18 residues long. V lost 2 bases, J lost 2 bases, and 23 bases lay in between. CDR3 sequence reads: CAWSRARVPTGNTDTQYF. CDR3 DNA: TGTGCCTGGAGTCGGGCGAGAGTACCGACAGGCAACACAGATACGCAGTATTTT. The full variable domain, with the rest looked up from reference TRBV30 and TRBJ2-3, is SQTIHQWPATLVQPVGSPLSLECTVEGTSNPNLYWYRQAAGRGLQLLFYSVGIGQISSEVPQNLSASRPQDRQFILSSKKLLLSDSGFYLCAWSRARVPTGNTDTQYFGPGTRLTVL.

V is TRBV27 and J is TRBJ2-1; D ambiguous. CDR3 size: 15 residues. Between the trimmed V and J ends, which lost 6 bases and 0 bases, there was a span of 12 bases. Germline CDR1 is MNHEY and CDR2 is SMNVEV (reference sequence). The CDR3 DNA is TGTGCCAGCAGGGACCGTCAGAGCTCCTACAATGAGCAGTTCTTC. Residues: CASRDRQSSYNEQFF.

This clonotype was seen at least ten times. The CDR3 loop reads CASSQVEGNQPQHF. The CDR3 DNA is TGCGCCAGCAGCCAAGTAGAGGGCAATCAGCCCCAGCATTTT. The chain couples TRBV4-3 to TRBJ1-5; D is unresolved. The CDR3 is made up of 14 amino acids. V gave up 1 base and J gave up 2 bases, with 6 bases separating them. The germline V gene has CDR1 LGHNA and CDR2 YSLEER.

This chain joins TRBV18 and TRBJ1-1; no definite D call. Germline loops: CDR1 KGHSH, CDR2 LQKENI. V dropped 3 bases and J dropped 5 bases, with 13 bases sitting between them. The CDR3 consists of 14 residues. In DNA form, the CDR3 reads TGTGCCAGCTCACCCATCACCGTAGGTACTGAAGCTTTCTTT. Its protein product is CASSPITVGTEAFF.

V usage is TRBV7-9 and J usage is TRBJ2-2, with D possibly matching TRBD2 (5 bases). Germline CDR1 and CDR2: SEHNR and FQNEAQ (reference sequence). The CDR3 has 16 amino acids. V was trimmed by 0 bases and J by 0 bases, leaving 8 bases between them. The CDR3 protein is CASSLATGSNTGELFF. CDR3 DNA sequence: TGTGCCAGCAGCTTAGCGACGGGGTCGAACACCGGGGAGCTGTTTTTT. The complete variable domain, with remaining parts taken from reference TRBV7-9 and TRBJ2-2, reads DTGVSQNPRHKITKRGQNVTFRCDPISEHNRLYWYRQTLGQGPEFLTYFQNEAQLEKSRLLSDRFSAERPKGSFSTLEIQRTEQGDSAMYLCASSLATGSNTGELFFGEGSRLTVL.

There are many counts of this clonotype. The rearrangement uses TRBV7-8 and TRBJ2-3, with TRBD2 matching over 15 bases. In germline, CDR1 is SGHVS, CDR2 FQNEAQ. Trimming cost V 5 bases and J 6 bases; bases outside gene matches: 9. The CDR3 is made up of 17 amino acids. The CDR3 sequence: CASSPRTSGGAMDTQYF. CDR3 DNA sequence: TGTGCCAGCAGCCCGAGGACTAGCGGGGGGGCCATGGATACGCAGTATTTT.

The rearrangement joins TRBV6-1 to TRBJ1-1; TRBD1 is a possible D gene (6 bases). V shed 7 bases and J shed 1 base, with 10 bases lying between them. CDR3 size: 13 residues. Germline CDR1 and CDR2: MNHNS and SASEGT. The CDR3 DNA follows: TGTGCCAGCACAGAACAGGGGAACACTGAAGCTTTCTTT. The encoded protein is CASTEQGNTEAFF.

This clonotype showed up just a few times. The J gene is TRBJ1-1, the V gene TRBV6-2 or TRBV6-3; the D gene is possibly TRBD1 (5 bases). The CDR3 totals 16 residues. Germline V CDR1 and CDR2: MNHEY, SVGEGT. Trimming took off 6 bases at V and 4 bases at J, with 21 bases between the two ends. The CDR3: CASSLARGAGSTEAFF. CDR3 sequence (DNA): TGTGCCAGCAGCCTAGCGCGGGGCGCGGGGAGCACTGAAGCTTTCTTT.

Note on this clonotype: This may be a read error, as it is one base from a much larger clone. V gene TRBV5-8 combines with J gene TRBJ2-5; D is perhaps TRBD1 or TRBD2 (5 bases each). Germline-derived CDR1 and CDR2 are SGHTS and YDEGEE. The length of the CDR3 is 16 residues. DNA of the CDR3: TGTACCAGCAGCTTGGATAGGGGCCAGCGGCGGGAGACCCAGTACTTC. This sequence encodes CTSSLDRGQRRETQYF.